This is a list of T cell receptor beta chains from one sample in a study of blood T cell repertoires in COVID-19. Libraries were prepared by immunoSEQ multiplex PCR; TCRdb keeps only in-frame clonotypes and omits some of them. The profile shows some 150,000 clones, around 81% of them singletons. Sequenced sample: peripheral blood. The receptors stem from a human donor with acute or convalescent COVID-19. The donor label of this sample is uncertain. Both conserved end residues are part of each CDR3. A D gene is named only where the DNA matches it firmly. Size is omitted from some rows. Given values are once, few, many or a class for expanded clones.

once	14	-	TRBJ1-2	TRBV30	CAWSLVFTPYGYTF	TGTGCCTGGAGTCTAGTCTTTACCCCGTATGGCTACACCTTC
-	14	-	TRBJ1-1	TRBV6-1	CASSEIGGDTEAFF	TGTGCCAGCAGTGAAATAGGCGGGGACACTGAAGCTTTCTTT
-	14	-	TRBJ2-5	TRBV5-1	CASSLGRIVETQYF	TGCGCCAGCAGCTTGGGGCGGATTGTAGAGACCCAGTACTTC
-	15	-	TRBJ2-1	TRBV27	CASSLGASSYNEQFF	TGTGCCAGCAGTTTAGGGGCCTCTTCCTACAATGAGCAGTTCTTC
-	13	-	TRBJ1-1	TRBV2	CASNGQLYTEAFF	TGTGCCAGCAACGGACAGCTTTACACTGAAGCTTTCTTT
-	12	-	TRBJ1-4	TRBV2	CASRRGSEKLFF	TGTGCCAGCAGGAGAGGTAGTGAAAAACTGTTTTTT
many	13	-	TRBJ2-7	TRBV19	CASSDWVSYEQYF	TGTGCCAGTAGCGACTGGGTCTCCTACGAGCAGTACTTC
once	13	-	TRBJ2-3	TRBV15	CATSGQDKDTQYF	TGTGCCACCAGCGGGCAGGATAAAGATACGCAGTATTTT
-	16	-	TRBJ2-3	TRBV6-6	CASSLVGPPHQGTQYF	TGTGCCAGCAGTCTCGTAGGTCCTCCACATCAGGGTACGCAGTATTTT
-	15	-	TRBJ1-1	TRBV5-1	CASSFRGEVNTEAFF	TGCGCCAGCAGCTTCAGAGGGGAGGTGAACACTGAAGCTTTCTTT
-	10	-	TRBJ2-5	TRBV5-4	CASSPETQYF	TGTGCCAGCAGCCCGGAGACCCAGTACTTC
-	17	TRBD1	TRBJ1-2	TRBV6-6	CASSRPPETGRFYGYTF	TGTGCCAGCAGTCGGCCCCCTGAGACAGGGAGGTTTTACGGCTACACCTTC
-	17	-	TRBJ1-3	TRBV18	CASSPASWTGNGNTIYF	TGTGCCAGCTCACCAGCAAGCTGGACCGGGAATGGAAACACCATATATTTT
-	17	TRBD2	TRBJ2-4	TRBV3-1/TRBV3-2	CASSQDFAGGAKNIQYF	TGTGCCAGCAGCCAAGACTTTGCCGGGGGGGCCAAAAACATTCAGTACTTC
many	11	TRBD1	TRBJ1-1	TRBV20-1	CSALQGIEAFF	TGCAGTGCTCTACAGGGGATTGAAGCTTTCTTT
-	13	-	TRBJ1-1	TRBV5-5	CASSFNMNTEAFF	TGTGCCAGCAGCTTTAACATGAACACTGAAGCTTTCTTT
-	13	TRBD1	TRBJ1-6	TRBV7-9	CASRGQYNSPLHF	TGTGCCAGCCGGGGACAGTATAATTCACCCCTCCACTTT
-	13	-	TRBJ1-1	TRBV10-3	CAISMGPNTEAFF	TGTGCCATCTCAATGGGGCCGAACACTGAAGCTTTCTTT
-	14	TRBD1	TRBJ1-6	TRBV3-1/TRBV3-2	CASSPTGGNSPLHF	TGTGCCAGCAGCCCGACAGGGGGAAATTCACCCCTCCACTTT
-	16	-	TRBJ1-6	TRBV4-1	CASSQQLGDRNSPLHF	TGCGCCAGCAGCCAACAGCTCGGAGATAGGAATTCACCCCTCCACTTT
-	13	-	TRBJ2-5	TRBV6-5	CASMGPLGGTQYF	TGTGCCAGCATGGGACCCCTAGGGGGGACCCAGTACTTC
-	15	TRBD1	TRBJ1-1	TRBV4-1	CASSGDGQGAFEAFF	TGCGCCAGCAGCGGAGACGGACAGGGGGCTTTTGAAGCTTTCTTT
-	13	-	TRBJ1-2	TRBV2	CASQGSGDRGYTF	TGTGCCAGTCAAGGGTCGGGGGATCGAGGCTACACCTTC
-	16	-	TRBJ2-7	TRBV7-6	CASSLEGGTDSYEQYF	TGTGCCAGCAGCTTAGAAGGAGGGACAGACTCCTACGAGCAGTACTTC
once	15	-	TRBJ2-1	TRBV11-2	CASSLRDSSYNEQFF	TGTGCCAGCAGCCTCAGGGATAGCTCCTACAATGAGCAGTTCTTC
-	15	-	TRBJ2-3	TRBV5-5	CASTDGWQGTDTQYF	TGTGCCAGCACCGATGGCTGGCAGGGCACAGATACGCAGTATTTT
-	18	-	TRBJ1-2	TRBV4-1	CASSQWLGTAGGNYGYTF	TGCGCCAGCAGCCAATGGCTCGGGACCGCGGGAGGTAACTATGGCTACACCTTC
-	16	TRBD1	TRBJ1-4	TRBV7-8	CASSFPRQGANEKLFF	TGTGCCAGCAGCTTCCCCCGACAGGGGGCTAATGAAAAACTGTTTTTT
-	14	-	TRBJ1-1	TRBV9	CASSVGGGGTEAFF	TGTGCCAGCAGCGTCGGTGGCGGTGGCACTGAAGCTTTCTTT
-	12	-	TRBJ2-1	TRBV12-5	CASGLGENEQFF	TGTGCTAGTGGTTTAGGGGAAAATGAGCAGTTCTTC
-	11	-	TRBJ1-1	TRBV5-6	CASSLATEAFF	TGTGCCAGCAGCTTGGCTACTGAAGCTTTCTTT
few	14	-	TRBJ2-2	TRBV18	CASSPRGLAGELFF	TGTGCCAGCTCACCAAGGGGATTGGCCGGGGAGCTGTTTTTT
-	14	TRBD1	TRBJ1-2	TRBV19	CASTDRGIIYGYTF	TGTGCCAGTACTGACAGGGGGATAATCTATGGCTACACCTTC
few	17	TRBD1	TRBJ2-2	TRBV15	CATSSPRTGGNTGELFF	TGTGCCACCAGCAGTCCACGGACAGGGGGCAACACCGGGGAGCTGTTTTTT
few	13	-	TRBJ2-1	TRBV7-7	CASSLVQNNEQFF	TGTGCCAGCAGCTTAGTGCAGAACAATGAGCAGTTCTTC
-	14	-	TRBJ1-5	TRBV13	CASSLGLTSQPQHF	TGTGCCAGCAGCTTAGGCCTAACGAGTCAGCCCCAGCATTTT
once	17	-	TRBJ1-3	TRBV7-6	CASSSPTGPSPGNTIYF	TGTGCCAGCAGCTCTCCGACAGGACCTTCGCCTGGAAACACCATATATTTT